The clone carrying this T cell receptor (beta chain) has more than one count but fewer than ten. Measured with immunoSEQ multiplex PCR; TCRdb has only the in-frame clones, and not every one. The repertoire holds under 200,000 clones, with approximately 91% as singletons. The data originate from a study of blood T cell repertoires in COVID-19. The sample taken for sequencing was peripheral blood. This TCR came from a man younger than 30 with acute or convalescent COVID-19.

The CDR3 DNA sequence: TGCGCCAGCAGCCTAGGACAGGGGTACGAGCAGTACTTC. Protein product: CASSLGQGYEQYF. The chain recombines TRBV10-1 with TRBJ2-7, with 9 bases matching TRBD1. The length of the CDR3 is 13 residues. Germline V CDR1 and CDR2: WNHNN, SYGVQD (reference sequence). The V segment lost 6 bases and the J segment 4 bases; nucleotides outside the gene matches: 4.